The source of this TCR beta chain is a study of cytomegalovirus exposure and HLA in healthy donors. Study results and caveats: Most TCR beta V segments were productive about 90% or about 30% of the time in an earlier analysis.

Comment on this clone: Its antigen is not known.

The primer mix had 60 Vbeta and 13 Jbeta primers. Libraries were prepared by immunoSEQ multiplex PCR; TCRdb keeps only in-frame clonotypes and omits some of them. This sample has about 190,000 clones, with 83% found just once. The V end lost 6 bases, the J end lost 0 bases, and 8 bases lay between the germline ends. This CDR3 is 13 amino acids long. The germline CDR1 and CDR2 sequences are MDHEN and SYDVKM. Sequencing was carried out using PBMCs. The J gene is TRBJ1-1, the V gene TRBV28, with a weak D call TRBD1 (5 bases). The clonotype was recovered from a middle-aged man in good health and CMV-seropositive. The CDR3 coding sequence is TGTGCCAGCAGCACAGGACTGAACACTGAAGCTTTCTTT. Translated: CASSTGLNTEAFF.